One sample yielded the 23 T cell receptor beta chains listed below, sequenced in a study of control samples from healthy donors and cancer patients. Profiling relied on immunoSEQ multiplex PCR, and the TCRdb table lists in-frame clones only, not all of them. The sample gives around 64,000 clones, roughly 89% of which show up once; less than 6% is in the top ten. The sequencing input was PBMCs. These receptors were collected from a man aged 55-75 years with colorectal cancer.

V usage is TRBV7-3 and J usage is TRBJ2-2; D remains ambiguous. The CDR3 has 13 residues. The germline gives CDR1 SGHTA, CDR2 FQGTGA. V lost 5 bases, J lost 3 bases, and 7 bases lay in between. The CDR3 loop is CASSVSHTGELFF. CDR3 in DNA: TGTGCCAGCAGCGTATCTCACACCGGGGAGCTGTTTTTT.

The V call is TRBV24-1, the J call TRBJ2-3; TRBD2 is a possible D gene (6 bases). The V and J ends lost 5 bases and 4 bases respectively, with 9 bases between them. This CDR3 is built from 13 residues. In germline, CDR1 is KGHDR, CDR2 SFDVKD. CDR3 DNA: TGTGCCACCAGTGGGACTACTCCAGATACGCAGTATTTT. It yields the protein CATSGTTPDTQYF.

The chain combines TRBV18 with TRBJ1-5; a possible D gene is TRBD1 (5 bases). The V gene's germline CDR1 is KGHSH and CDR2 LQKENI. This CDR3 is 15 amino acids long. V was pared by 3 bases and J by 4 bases, with 13 bases between. The CDR3 bases are TGTGCCAGCTCACCGTCGGGGGGTCGAAATCAGCCCCAGCATTTT. Its translation: CASSPSGGRNQPQHF.

The chain employs TRBV4-3 and TRBJ2-3, with no clear D. Germline assignment: CDR1 LGHNA and CDR2 YSLEER. CDR3 length: 14 amino acids. Between the trimmed V and J ends, which lost 0 bases and 2 bases, there was a span of 6 bases. The CDR3 spells CASSQDKFTDTQYF. The DNA of the CDR3 is TGCGCCAGCAGCCAAGATAAGTTCACAGATACGCAGTATTTT.

This clone came up once. The rearrangement links TRBV7-9 to TRBJ2-5; 10 bases match TRBD2. J gave up 0 bases and V 5 bases, and 3 bases lay outside the gene matches. Germline assignment: CDR1 SEHNR and CDR2 FQNEAQ (reference sequence). The CDR3 loop spans 15 amino acids. The CDR3 region has the DNA TGTGCCAGCAGCCAGGGACTAGCGTACCAAGAGACCCAGTACTTC. Its translation: CASSQGLAYQETQYF.

V and J are TRBV7-8 and TRBJ1-5, with 7 bases matching TRBD1. This CDR3 comprises 18 residues. The ends lost 5 bases at V and 0 bases at J; junction bases unmatched: 13. Germline V gene data show CDR1 as SGHVS and CDR2 as FQNEAQ. The CDR3 DNA reads TGTGCCAGCAGCCGGATCACAAACAGGGGTTTTAGCAATCAGCCCCAGCATTTT. This encodes CASSRITNRGFSNQPQHF.

This chain joins TRBV9 and TRBJ2-5; D may be TRBD2 (6 bases). The V and J ends lost 0 bases and 4 bases respectively, with 10 bases between them. CDR3 size: 14 residues. The germline gives CDR1 SGDLS, CDR2 YYNGEE. CDR3 loop: CASSVGTIGETQYF. The CDR3 nucleotides are TGTGCCAGCAGCGTAGGGACTATAGGAGAGACCCAGTACTTC. The complete variable domain, with remaining parts taken from reference TRBV9 and TRBJ2-5, reads DSGVTQTPKHLITATGQRVTLRCSPRSGDLSVYWYQQSLDQGLQFLIQYYNGEERAKGNILERFSAQQFPDLHSELNLSSLELGDSALYFCASSVGTIGETQYFGPGTRLLVL.

J is TRBJ2-5 and V is TRBV20-1; D gene uncertain. There are 12 residues in the CDR3. Trimming took off 3 bases at V and 1 base at J, with 6 bases between the two ends. Germline CDR1 reads DFQATT; CDR2 reads SNEGSKA (reference sequence). DNA of the CDR3: TGCAGTGCTAGTAGGGCCCAAGAGACCCAGTACTTC. This encodes CSASRAQETQYF.

The rearrangement links TRBV2 to TRBJ1-2; D not certain. The CDR3 loop spans 12 amino acids. V was cut by 7 bases and J by 7 bases, with 13 bases left in between. The V gene's germline CDR1 is SNHLY and CDR2 FYNNEI. The CDR3 DNA follows: TGTGCCAGCACCCGAGCCTTTTCTGGCTACACCTTC. Residues: CASTRAFSGYTF.

This clone ranks as medium-sized (0.01 to 0.1%). Other DNA sequences from this sample encode an identical CDR3 as well. The rearrangement uses TRBV7-3 and TRBJ2-7; D might be TRBD2 (7 bases). The CDR3 sequence is 16 residues long. Looked up from germline, CDR1 is SGHTA and CDR2 is FQGTGA. The V end lost 0 bases, the J end lost 0 bases, and 12 bases lay between the germline ends. Here the CDR3 DNA reads TGTGCCAGCAGCTTAACCGGGGGGCTCAGCTCCTACGAGCAGTACTTC. Protein sequence: CASSLTGGLSSYEQYF.

This chain connects TRBV6-6 to TRBJ2-5, with 10 bases matching TRBD1. Germline CDR1 and CDR2: MNHNY and SVGAGI (reference sequence). The CDR3 contains 16 residues. V shed 6 bases, J shed 3 bases, and the junction held 10 bases outside the gene matches. In nucleotides, the CDR3 is TGTGCCAGCAGCCGCCTGACAGGGGGCGGGAAAGAGACCCAGTACTTC. Residues: CASSRLTGGGKETQYF.

This rearrangement joins TRBV5-1 to TRBJ2-2; 9 nucleotides align to TRBD1. This CDR3 has 16 amino acids. Germline lookup yields CDR1 SGHRS and CDR2 YFSETQ. V dropped 4 bases and J dropped 6; count of bases not matched to a gene: 10. CDR3 DNA sequence: TGCGCCAGCAGCATAGGGACAGGGAGGTTGTCCGGGGAGCTGTTTTTT. Translating gives CASSIGTGRLSGELFF. Filled out from reference TRBV5-1 and TRBJ2-2, the complete variable domain reads KAGVTQTPRYLIKTRGQQVTLSCSPISGHRSVSWYQQTPGQGLQFLFEYFSETQRNKGNFPGRFSGRQFSNSRSEMNVSTLELGDSALYLCASSIGTGRLSGELFFGEGSRLTVL.

The chain links TRBV3-1 (or the pseudogene TRBV3-2) to TRBJ1-3; D remains unclear. Germline V gene data show CDR1 as LGHDT and CDR2 as YNNKEL (reference sequence). Trimming took 0 bases from V and 0 from J, leaving 9 bases between them. CDR3 size: 16 residues. The CDR3 here is CASSQEYHSSGNTIYF. Here the CDR3 DNA reads TGTGCCAGCAGCCAAGAATATCACAGCTCTGGAAACACCATATATTTT.

The gene calls are TRBV10-3 and TRBJ2-3, with D perhaps TRBD1 or TRBD2 (5 bases each). Trimming removed 2 bases from V and 0 bases from J, with 12 bases in between. There are 16 residues in the CDR3. In germline, CDR1 is ENHRY, CDR2 SYGVKD. This chain's CDR3 is CAISERDPTSTDTQYF. The CDR3 DNA reads as TGTGCCATCAGTGAGCGGGACCCAACTAGCACAGATACGCAGTATTTT.

The chain links TRBV6-6 to TRBJ1-5; TRBD1 aligns across 7 bases. The J segment lost 0 bases and the V segment lost 7 bases, leaving 3 bases of the junction unmatched. The CDR3 spans 14 residues. Germline loops: CDR1 MNHNY, CDR2 SVGAGI (reference sequence). The CDR3 DNA reads TGTGCCAGCATGGCAGGGGGTAGCAATCAGCCCCAGCATTTT. Amino acids: CASMAGGSNQPQHF.

The CDR3 region is CASSPRGLGSNSPLHF. As DNA, the CDR3 is TGTGCCAGCAGTCCCCGGGGGCTTGGGAGTAATTCACCCCTCCACTTT. The rearrangement links TRBV27 to TRBJ1-6; D possibly corresponds to TRBD1 (6 bases). With 5 bases removed from V and 6 bases from J, the gap between germline ends came to 17 bases. Per germline, CDR1 MNHEY and CDR2 SMNVEV (reference sequence). This CDR3 has 16 amino acids.

The DNA for the CDR3 is TGTGCCAGCAGCTTAGGCCGGGGAGGGCAGGGGCGCACCGGGGAGCTGTTTTTT. Translated, it gives CASSLGRGGQGRTGELFF. J is TRBJ2-2 and V is TRBV7-2; TRBD2 is a possible D gene (7 bases). CDR1 is SGHTA, CDR2 FQGNSA, per germline. Trimming removed 1 base at V and 4 bases at J, with 19 bases between. The CDR3 extends over 18 amino acids.

The chain joins TRBV12-5 to TRBJ1-1; D is uncertain. CDR1 is LGHNT and CDR2 is FRNRAP in the germline V gene. The germline V and J ends were trimmed by 5 bases and 3 bases, with 10 bases remaining between them. The CDR3 is 13 amino acids. The CDR3 DNA reads as TGTGCTAGTGGTGCGTCAGGCTACACTGAAGCTTTCTTT. Protein: CASGASGYTEAFF.

This clone is a singleton in its sample. In DNA form, the CDR3 reads TGTGCCAGCAGCCCGAGGGGGGGACAGGGGGTCAATCAGCCCCAGCATTTT. It translates to CASSPRGGQGVNQPQHF. The V gene is TRBV7-6, the J gene TRBJ1-5; TRBD1 agrees at 11 bases. V trimming: 5 bases; J trimming: 3 bases; junction bases outside the gene matches: 9. The CDR3 spans 17 residues. The germline gives CDR1 SGHVS, CDR2 FNYEAQ.

This clone was seen just once. The chain employs TRBV18 and TRBJ2-3; weak D call: TRBD1 (5 bases). V lost 0 bases, J lost 1 base, and 8 bases lay in between. This CDR3 has 15 amino acids. Germline V CDR1 and CDR2: KGHSH, LQKENI. The CDR3 coding sequence is TGTGCCAGCTCACCACCGCAGGGCCGCACAGATACGCAGTATTTT. It is translated as CASSPPQGRTDTQYF.

The J gene is TRBJ2-4, the V gene TRBV3-1 (or the pseudogene TRBV3-2); no reliable D call. Trimming took off 4 bases at V and 4 bases at J, with 20 bases between the two ends. Germline V CDR1 and CDR2: LGHDT, YNNKEL (reference sequence). CDR3 length: 17 amino acids. The DNA for the CDR3 is TGTGCCAGCAGCCTCTTCGGTCCTTTGCAAAGAAAAAACATTCAGTACTTC. Amino acids: CASSLFGPLQRKNIQYF.

The gene calls are TRBV11-3 and TRBJ2-2, with D possibly matching TRBD1 (5 bases). The CDR3 totals 14 residues. Germline-derived CDR1 and CDR2 are SGHNT and YENEEA. The V end lost 4 bases, the J end lost 5 bases, and 11 bases lay between the germline ends. For the CDR3, the DNA is TGTGCCAGCAGCTGGCAGGGTGGTACCGGGGAGCTGTTTTTT. Its translation is CASSWQGGTGELFF.

This rearrangement joins TRBV7-2 to TRBJ1-5; D is possibly TRBD1 (6 bases). V was cut by 3 bases and J by 7 bases, with 13 bases left in between. The CDR3 totals 14 residues. CDR1 and CDR2 from the germline V gene are SGHTA and FQGNSA. CDR3 protein: CASSFSGAGQPQHF. The CDR3 DNA reads as TGTGCCAGCAGCTTTTCAGGGGCAGGGCAGCCCCAGCATTTT. The full variable domain, with the rest looked up from reference TRBV7-2 and TRBJ1-5, is GAGVSQSPSNKVTEKGKDVELRCDPISGHTALYWYRQSLGQGLEFLIYFQGNSAPDKSGLPSDRFSAERTGGSVSTLTIQRTQQEDSAVYLCASSFSGAGQPQHFGDGTRLSIL.